This TCR beta chain is from a study of T cell responses to AZD1222 COVID-19 vaccine. Regarding this clone: Its antigen is as yet unknown.

Some clones are missing from TCRdb's copy, which holds only in-frame ones; the method was immunoSEQ multiplex PCR. The sample holds 160,000 or so clones, less than 90% seen once. Points from the study as a whole: Repertoires were sampled only after the peak T cell response. The reported proportion of spike-specific TCRs targeting unmutated variant regions was nearly half.

The source is an adult in good health. This sample comprised peripheral blood, obtained on day 0 of AZD1222 vaccination.

The CDR3 region is CASSEGSSGNTIYF. Written as DNA, the CDR3 is TGTGCCAGCAGTGAGGGGTCGTCTGGAAACACCATATATTTT. The chain carries TRBV2 and TRBJ1-3; D not resolved. There are 14 residues in the CDR3. CDR1 is SNHLY and CDR2 is FYNNEI in the germline V gene. Trimming cost V 3 bases and J 1 base, with 7 bases left between them. The full variable domain, rest sourced from reference TRBV2 and TRBJ1-3, is EPEVTQTPSHQVTQMGQEVILRCVPISNHLYFYWYRQILGQKVEFLVSFYNNEISEKSEIFDDQFSVERPDGSNFTLKIRSTKLEDSAMYFCASSEGSSGNTIYFGEGSWLTVV.